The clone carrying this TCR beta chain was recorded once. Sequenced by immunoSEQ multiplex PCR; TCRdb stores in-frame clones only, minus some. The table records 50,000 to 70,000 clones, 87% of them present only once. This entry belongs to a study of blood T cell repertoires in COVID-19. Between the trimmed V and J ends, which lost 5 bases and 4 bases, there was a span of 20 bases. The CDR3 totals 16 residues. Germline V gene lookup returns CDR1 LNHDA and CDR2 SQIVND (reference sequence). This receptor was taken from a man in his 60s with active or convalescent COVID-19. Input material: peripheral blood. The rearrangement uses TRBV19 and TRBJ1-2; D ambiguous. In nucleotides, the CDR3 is TGTGCCAGTAGTTTGGGCCCAGGACTGACGATCTATGGCTACACCTTC. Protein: CASSLGPGLTIYGYTF.